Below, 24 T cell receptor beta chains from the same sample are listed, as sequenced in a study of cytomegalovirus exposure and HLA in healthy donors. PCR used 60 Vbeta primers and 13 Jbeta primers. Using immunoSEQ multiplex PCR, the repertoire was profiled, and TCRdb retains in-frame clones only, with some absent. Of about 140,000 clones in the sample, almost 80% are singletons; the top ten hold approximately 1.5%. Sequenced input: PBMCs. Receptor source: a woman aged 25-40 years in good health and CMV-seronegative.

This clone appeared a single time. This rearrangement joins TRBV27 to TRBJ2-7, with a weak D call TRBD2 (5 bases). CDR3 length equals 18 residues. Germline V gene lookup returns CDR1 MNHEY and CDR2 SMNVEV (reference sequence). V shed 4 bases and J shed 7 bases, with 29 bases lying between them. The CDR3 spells CASSSNTGASLNSGEQYF. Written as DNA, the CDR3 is TGTGCCAGCAGTTCAAACACGGGTGCTAGCTTAAATTCGGGGGAGCAGTACTTC.

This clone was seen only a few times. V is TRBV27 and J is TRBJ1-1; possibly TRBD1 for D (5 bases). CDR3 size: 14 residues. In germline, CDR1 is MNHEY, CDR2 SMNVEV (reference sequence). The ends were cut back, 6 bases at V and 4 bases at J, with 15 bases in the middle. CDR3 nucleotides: TGTGCCAGCAGATCCAGGGTGCTAGGCACTGAAGCTTTCTTT. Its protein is CASRSRVLGTEAFF.

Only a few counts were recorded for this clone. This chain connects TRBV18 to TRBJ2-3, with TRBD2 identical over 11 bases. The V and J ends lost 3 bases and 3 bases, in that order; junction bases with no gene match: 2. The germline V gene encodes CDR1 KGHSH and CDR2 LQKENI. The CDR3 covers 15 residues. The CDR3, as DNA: TGTGCCAGCTCACCTAGCGGGGGGGCGACAGATACGCAGTATTTT. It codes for CASSPSGGATDTQYF.

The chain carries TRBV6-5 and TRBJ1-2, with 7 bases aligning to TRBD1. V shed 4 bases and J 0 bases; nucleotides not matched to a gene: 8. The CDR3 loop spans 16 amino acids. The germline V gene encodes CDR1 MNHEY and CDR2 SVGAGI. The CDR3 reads CASSSSGTVTNYGYTF. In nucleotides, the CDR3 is TGTGCCAGCAGTTCTTCCGGGACAGTCACTAACTATGGCTACACCTTC.

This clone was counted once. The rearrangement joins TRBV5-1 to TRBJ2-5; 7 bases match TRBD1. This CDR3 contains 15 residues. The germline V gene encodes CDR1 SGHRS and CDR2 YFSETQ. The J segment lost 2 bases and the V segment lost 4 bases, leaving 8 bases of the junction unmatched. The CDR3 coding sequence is TGCGCCAGCAGCCCAACAGGGGCTGAACAAGAGACCCAGTACTTC. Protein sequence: CASSPTGAEQETQYF.

DNA of the CDR3: TGTGCCAGCCGTGTAGCCGGGGAGCTGTTTTTT. It is translated as CASRVAGELFF. The V gene is TRBV6-5, the J gene TRBJ2-2, with D hard to call. This CDR3 contains 11 residues. Trimming removed 8 bases at V and 6 bases at J, with 7 bases between. CDR1 and CDR2 (germline): MNHEY, SVGAGI.

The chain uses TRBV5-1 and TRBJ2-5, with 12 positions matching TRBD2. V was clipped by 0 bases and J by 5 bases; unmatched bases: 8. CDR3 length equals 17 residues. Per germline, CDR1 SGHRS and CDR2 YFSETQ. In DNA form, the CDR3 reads TGCGCCAGCAGCTTGGGGCTAGCGGGGGGGCCTTCTGAGACCCAGTACTTC. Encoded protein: CASSLGLAGGPSETQYF.

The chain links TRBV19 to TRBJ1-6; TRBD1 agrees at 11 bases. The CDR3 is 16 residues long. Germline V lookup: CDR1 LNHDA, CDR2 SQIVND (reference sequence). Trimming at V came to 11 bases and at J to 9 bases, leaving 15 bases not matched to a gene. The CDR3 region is CAGDRGLSTPGSPLHF. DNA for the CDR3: TGTGCCGGGGACAGGGGGTTGAGTACGCCAGGTTCACCCCTCCACTTT.

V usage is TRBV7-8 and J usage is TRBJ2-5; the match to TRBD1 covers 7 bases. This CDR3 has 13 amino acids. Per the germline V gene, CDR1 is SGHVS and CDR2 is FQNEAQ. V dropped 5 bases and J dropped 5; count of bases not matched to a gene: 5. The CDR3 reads CASSDRVTETQYF. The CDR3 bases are TGTGCCAGCAGCGACAGGGTAACGGAGACCCAGTACTTC.

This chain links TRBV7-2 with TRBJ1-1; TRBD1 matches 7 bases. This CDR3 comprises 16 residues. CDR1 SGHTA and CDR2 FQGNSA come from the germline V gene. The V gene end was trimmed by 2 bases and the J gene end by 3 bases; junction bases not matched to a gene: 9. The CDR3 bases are TGTGCCAGCAGCTTAAGGCGACAGGGTAGGTACACTGAAGCTTTCTTT. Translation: CASSLRRQGRYTEAFF.

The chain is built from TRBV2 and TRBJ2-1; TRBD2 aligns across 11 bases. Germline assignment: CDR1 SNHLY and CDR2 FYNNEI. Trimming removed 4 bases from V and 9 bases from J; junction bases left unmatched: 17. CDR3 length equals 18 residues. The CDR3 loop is CASSAVVAGGRVRGEQFF. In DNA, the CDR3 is TGTGCCAGCAGTGCCGTGGTAGCGGGGGGGCGGGTTCGCGGTGAGCAGTTCTTC. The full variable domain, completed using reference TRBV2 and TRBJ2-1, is EPEVTQTPSHQVTQMGQEVILRCVPISNHLYFYWYRQILGQKVEFLVSFYNNEISEKSEIFDDQFSVERPDGSNFTLKIRSTKLEDSAMYFCASSAVVAGGRVRGEQFFGPGTRLTVL.

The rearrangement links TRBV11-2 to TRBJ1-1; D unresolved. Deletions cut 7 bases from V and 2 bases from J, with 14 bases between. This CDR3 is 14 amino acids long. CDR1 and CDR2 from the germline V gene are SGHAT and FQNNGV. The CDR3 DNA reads TGTGCCAGCACCATCCCAGGACTTAACACTGAAGCTTTCTTT. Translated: CASTIPGLNTEAFF.

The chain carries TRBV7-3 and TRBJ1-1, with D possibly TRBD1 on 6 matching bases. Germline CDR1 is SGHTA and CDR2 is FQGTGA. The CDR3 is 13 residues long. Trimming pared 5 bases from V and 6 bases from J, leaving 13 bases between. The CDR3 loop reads CASSPTGGAEAFF. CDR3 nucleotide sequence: TGTGCCAGCAGCCCGACAGGTGGGGCTGAAGCTTTCTTT.

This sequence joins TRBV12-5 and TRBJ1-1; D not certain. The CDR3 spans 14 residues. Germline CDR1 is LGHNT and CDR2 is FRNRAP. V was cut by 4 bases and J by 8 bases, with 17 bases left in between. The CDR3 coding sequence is TGTGCTAGTGGTTGGGTCATGGCCCGATCAGAAGCTTTCTTT. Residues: CASGWVMARSEAFF.

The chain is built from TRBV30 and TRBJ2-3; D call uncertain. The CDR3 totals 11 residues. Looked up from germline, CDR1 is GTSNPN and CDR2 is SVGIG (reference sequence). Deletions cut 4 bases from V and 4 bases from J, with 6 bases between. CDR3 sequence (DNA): TGTGCCTGGACCGGTTCAGATACGCAGTATTTT. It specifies CAWTGSDTQYF. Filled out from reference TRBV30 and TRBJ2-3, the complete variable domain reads SQTIHQWPATLVQPVGSPLSLECTVEGTSNPNLYWYRQAAGRGLQLLFYSVGIGQISSEVPQNLSASRPQDRQFILSSKKLLLSDSGFYLCAWTGSDTQYFGPGTRLTVL.

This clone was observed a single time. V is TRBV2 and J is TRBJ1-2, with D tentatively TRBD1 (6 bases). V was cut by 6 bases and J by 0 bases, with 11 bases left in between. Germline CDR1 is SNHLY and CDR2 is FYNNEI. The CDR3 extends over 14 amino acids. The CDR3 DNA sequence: TGTGCCAGCAGCAAGGACAGTTCTAACTATGGCTACACCTTC. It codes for CASSKDSSNYGYTF.

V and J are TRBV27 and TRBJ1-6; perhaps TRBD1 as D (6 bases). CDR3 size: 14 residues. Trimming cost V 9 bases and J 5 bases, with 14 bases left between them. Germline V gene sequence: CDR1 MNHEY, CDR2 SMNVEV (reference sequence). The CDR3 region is CASGRQANNSPLHF. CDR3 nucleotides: TGTGCCAGTGGGCGACAGGCGAATAATTCACCCCTCCACTTT.

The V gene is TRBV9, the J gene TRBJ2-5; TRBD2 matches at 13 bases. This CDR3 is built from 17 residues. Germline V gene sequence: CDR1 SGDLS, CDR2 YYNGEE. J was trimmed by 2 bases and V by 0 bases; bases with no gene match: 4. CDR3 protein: CASSVGGLAGIQETQYF. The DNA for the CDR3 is TGTGCCAGCAGCGTAGGGGGACTAGCGGGAATACAAGAGACCCAGTACTTC. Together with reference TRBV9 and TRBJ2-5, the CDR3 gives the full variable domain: DSGVTQTPKHLITATGQRVTLRCSPRSGDLSVYWYQQSLDQGLQFLIQYYNGEERAKGNILERFSAQQFPDLHSELNLSSLELGDSALYFCASSVGGLAGIQETQYFGPGTRLLVL.

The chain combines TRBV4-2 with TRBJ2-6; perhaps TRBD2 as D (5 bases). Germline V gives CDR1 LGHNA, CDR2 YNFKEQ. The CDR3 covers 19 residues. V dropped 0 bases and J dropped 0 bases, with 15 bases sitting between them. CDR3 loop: CASSQDIAGGPSGANVLTF. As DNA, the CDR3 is TGTGCCAGCAGCCAAGATATAGCCGGAGGACCCTCTGGGGCCAACGTCCTGACTTTC.

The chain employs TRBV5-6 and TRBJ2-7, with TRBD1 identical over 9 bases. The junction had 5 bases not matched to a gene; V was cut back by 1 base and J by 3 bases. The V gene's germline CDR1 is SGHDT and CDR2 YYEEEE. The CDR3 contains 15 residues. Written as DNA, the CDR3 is TGTGCCAGCAGCTTGTTAGGGACAGGGCTCTACGAGCAGTACTTC. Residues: CASSLLGTGLYEQYF.

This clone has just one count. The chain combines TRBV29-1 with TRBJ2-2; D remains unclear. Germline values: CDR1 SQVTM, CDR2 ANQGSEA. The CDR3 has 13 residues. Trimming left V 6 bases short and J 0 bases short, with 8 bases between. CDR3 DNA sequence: TGCAGCGTCATACTGCCGAACACCGGGGAGCTGTTTTTT. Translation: CSVILPNTGELFF.

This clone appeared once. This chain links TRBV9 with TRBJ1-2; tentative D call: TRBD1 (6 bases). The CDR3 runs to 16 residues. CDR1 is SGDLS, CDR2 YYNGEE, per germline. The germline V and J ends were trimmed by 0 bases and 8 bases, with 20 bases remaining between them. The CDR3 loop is CASSVAGAAQHWGYTF. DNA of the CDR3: TGTGCCAGCAGCGTAGCAGGGGCTGCCCAGCATTGGGGCTACACCTTC.

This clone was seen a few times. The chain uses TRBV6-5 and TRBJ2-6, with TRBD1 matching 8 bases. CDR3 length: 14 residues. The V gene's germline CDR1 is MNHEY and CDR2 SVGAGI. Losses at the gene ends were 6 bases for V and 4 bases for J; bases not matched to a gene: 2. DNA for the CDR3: TGTGCCAGCAGGGGACAGGCCGGGGCCAACGTCCTGACTTTC. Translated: CASRGQAGANVLTF.

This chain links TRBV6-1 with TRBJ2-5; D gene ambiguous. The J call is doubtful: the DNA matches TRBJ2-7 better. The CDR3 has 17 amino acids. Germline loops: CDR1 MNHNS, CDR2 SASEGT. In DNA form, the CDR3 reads TGTGCCAGCAGTGAAGCGGAAAGGATCGCTAGCTCCTACGAGCAGTACTTC. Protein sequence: CASSEAERIASSYEQYF.